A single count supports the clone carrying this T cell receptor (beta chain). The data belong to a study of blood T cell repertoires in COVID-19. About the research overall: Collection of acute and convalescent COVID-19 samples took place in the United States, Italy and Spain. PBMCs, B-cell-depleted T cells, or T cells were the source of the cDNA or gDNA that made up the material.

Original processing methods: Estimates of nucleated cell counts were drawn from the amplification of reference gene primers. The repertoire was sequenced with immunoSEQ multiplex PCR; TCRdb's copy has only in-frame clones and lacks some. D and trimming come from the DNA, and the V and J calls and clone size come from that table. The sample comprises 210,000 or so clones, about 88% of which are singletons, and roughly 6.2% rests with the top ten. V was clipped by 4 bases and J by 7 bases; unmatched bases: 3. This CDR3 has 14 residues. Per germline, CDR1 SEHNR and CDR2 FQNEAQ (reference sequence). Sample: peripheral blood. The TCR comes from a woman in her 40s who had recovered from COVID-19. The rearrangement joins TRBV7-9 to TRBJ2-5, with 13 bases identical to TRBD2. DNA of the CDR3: TGTGCCAGCAGCTCCACTAGCGGGAGGGTGACCCAGTACTTC. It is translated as CASSSTSGRVTQYF.